Following are 31 T cell receptor beta chains from one sample sequenced in a study of OX40 agonist ivuxolimab in advanced cancers. Only in-frame clones appear in the TCRdb table, and some are missing; sequencing was by immunoSEQ multiplex PCR. Of fewer than 45,000 clones listed, around 92% were seen once; the top ten hold around 0.6%. The sequenced sample was CD4+ or CD8+ T cells sorted from blood, obtained in a trial of the OX40 agonist ivuxolimab. The source is an adult with an advanced solid tumor such as melanoma, head and neck, liver or kidney cancer.

This rearrangement joins TRBV13 to TRBJ1-3; D is perhaps TRBD1 (6 bases). The germline V and J ends were trimmed by 1 base and 9 bases, with 7 bases remaining between them. This CDR3 spans 12 amino acids. The germline CDR1 and CDR2 sequences are PRHDT and FYEKMQ (reference sequence). The CDR3 here is CASSLVGATIYF. CDR3 DNA sequence: TGTGCCAGCAGCTTAGTGGGGGCCACCATATATTTT.

The DNA for the CDR3 is TGTGCCAGCAAACTCTTCAGCGGGCCCTACGAGCAGTACTTC. This translates into CASKLFSGPYEQYF. The V gene is TRBV7-9, the J gene TRBJ2-7; D is perhaps TRBD2 (6 bases). The V gene lost 7 bases and the J gene lost 2 bases, with 15 bases spanning the gap. CDR1 SEHNR and CDR2 FQNEAQ come from the germline V gene (reference sequence). This CDR3 comprises 14 residues.

The rearrangement links TRBV5-6 to TRBJ2-7; D possibly corresponds to TRBD2 (5 bases). The CDR3 covers 16 residues. The germline V gene encodes CDR1 SGHDT and CDR2 YYEEEE. V was trimmed by 0 bases and J by 2 bases, leaving 15 bases between them. The CDR3: CASSLGTGSATYEQYF. The CDR3, as DNA: TGTGCCAGCAGCTTGGGGACTGGGTCGGCTACCTACGAGCAGTACTTC.

The chain recombines TRBV7-3 with TRBJ2-2; 8 bases fit TRBD1. Germline assignment: CDR1 SGHTA and CDR2 FQGTGA. The V segment lost 5 bases and the J segment 4 bases; nucleotides outside the gene matches: 6. This CDR3 region has 15 residues. The CDR3 protein is CASSTLQGGTGELFF. The DNA of the CDR3 is TGTGCCAGCAGCACTCTACAGGGGGGCACCGGGGAGCTGTTTTTT.

This clone was observed once. The chain links TRBV19 to TRBJ2-2, with 7 bases lining up with TRBD2. Germline CDR1 LNHDA, CDR2 SQIVND (reference sequence). Germline trimming cut 6 bases from V and 4 bases from J; bases unmatched to any gene: 8. This CDR3 region has 15 residues. CDR3 nucleotides: TGTGCCAGTAGGGGACTAATGGCGGGCACCGGGGAGCTGTTTTTT. Protein product: CASRGLMAGTGELFF.

The V and J genes are TRBV7-2 and TRBJ2-1; TRBD2 might be the D (6 bases). The CDR3 has 14 amino acids. V lost 1 base, J lost 9 bases, and 13 bases lay in between. Germline lookup yields CDR1 SGHTA and CDR2 FQGNSA. For the CDR3, the DNA is TGTGCCAGCAGCTTAGATTTTCGGGGGACTGAGCAGTTCTTC. This encodes CASSLDFRGTEQFF.

CDR3 sequence: CASSQGQGLYEQYF. CDR3 DNA sequence: TGTGCCAGCAGCCAAGGACAGGGGCTCTACGAGCAGTACTTC. This chain joins TRBV4-2 and TRBJ2-7, with 8 bases aligning to TRBD1. Germline values: CDR1 LGHNA, CDR2 YNFKEQ. The CDR3 runs to 14 residues. Trimming cost V 1 base and J 3 bases; bases outside gene matches: 2.

The rearrangement joins TRBV7-9 to TRBJ2-1, with TRBD1 matching 9 bases. This CDR3 is built from 15 residues. The germline gives CDR1 SEHNR, CDR2 FQNEAQ (reference sequence). Losses at the gene ends were 8 bases for V and 3 bases for J; bases not matched to a gene: 8. CDR3 sequence reads: CASLATGGVYNEQFF. In DNA, the CDR3 is TGTGCCAGCCTAGCGACAGGGGGGGTCTACAATGAGCAGTTCTTC.

This chain connects TRBV11-3 to TRBJ2-3; D gene unclear. This CDR3 spans 12 amino acids. V gave up 3 bases and J gave up 2 bases, with 3 bases separating them. Germline CDR1 reads SGHNT; CDR2 reads YENEEA. For the CDR3, the DNA is TGTGCCAGCAGCTTGCACACAGATACGCAGTATTTT. This gives the protein CASSLHTDTQYF.

V and J are TRBV13 and TRBJ2-5, with 7 bases matching TRBD1. Germline CDR1 is PRHDT and CDR2 is FYEKMQ (reference sequence). V shed 4 bases and J 5 bases; nucleotides not matched to a gene: 7. This CDR3 region has 14 residues. The CDR3 DNA reads as TGTGCCAGCAGCTCCCGGGACAGATGGGAGACCCAGTACTTC. Translation: CASSSRDRWETQYF. Combining the CDR3 with reference TRBV13 and TRBJ2-5 gives the whole variable domain AAGVIQSPRHLIKEKRETATLKCYPIPRHDTVYWYQQGPGQDPQFLISFYEKMQSDKGSIPDRFSAQQFSDYHSELNMSSLELGDSALYFCASSSRDRWETQYFGPGTRLLVL.

In this sample, this clone turned up a few times. CDR3 DNA: TGTGCCAGCAGCGGGGGACTAGCGGGGGGACGTGATACGCAGTATTTT. This gives the protein CASSGGLAGGRDTQYF. V gene TRBV7-6 combines with J gene TRBJ2-3; 15 positions agree with TRBD2. CDR1 and CDR2 (germline): SGHVS, FNYEAQ. With 5 bases clipped from V and 6 bases from J, the junction kept 6 bases outside the gene matches. The CDR3 is 16 amino acids. Combining the CDR3 with reference TRBV7-6 and TRBJ2-3 gives the whole variable domain GAGVSQSPRYKVTKRGQDVALRCDPISGHVSLYWYRQALGQGPEFLTYFNYEAQQDKSGLPNDRFSAERPEGSISTLTIQRTEQRDSAMYRCASSGGLAGGRDTQYFGPGTRLTVL.

This chain links TRBV7-8 with TRBJ1-4; possible D gene TRBD1, 5 bases. The CDR3 spans 16 residues. Trimming took off 1 base at V and 4 bases at J, with 13 bases between the two ends. CDR1 SGHVS and CDR2 FQNEAQ come from the germline V gene. The CDR3 DNA is TGTGCCAGCAGCTTAGAGACCGGGGGTTTTAATGAAAAACTGTTTTTT. Translation: CASSLETGGFNEKLFF.

The chain links TRBV5-1 to TRBJ2-7; 8 bases are a match to TRBD1. This CDR3 is 14 amino acids long. Trimming at V came to 3 bases and at J to 6 bases, leaving 8 bases not matched to a gene. Looked up from germline, CDR1 is SGHRS and CDR2 is YFSETQ. The CDR3 region has the DNA TGCGCCAGCAGCTCTCAGGGGGCGGACCGCGAGCAGTACTTC. Protein product: CASSSQGADREQYF.

The CDR3 protein is CASSQGTGALHF. The CDR3 DNA reads as TGTGCCAGCAGTCAAGGGACAGGGGCCCTCCACTTT. This chain links TRBV6-5 with TRBJ1-6; 10 bases are shared with TRBD1. The germline CDR1 and CDR2 sequences are MNHEY and SVGAGI. The V segment lost 5 bases and the J segment 14 bases; nucleotides outside the gene matches: 3. The CDR3 is 12 residues long.

This clone was counted between two and nine times. The chain joins TRBV7-9 to TRBJ2-7; weak D call: TRBD1 (6 bases). Germline CDR1 is SEHNR and CDR2 is FQNEAQ (reference sequence). This CDR3 contains 15 residues. Trimming took off 5 bases at V and 6 bases at J, with 20 bases between the two ends. The CDR3 sequence is CASSPKDRLGAEQYF. The CDR3 region has the DNA TGTGCCAGCAGCCCTAAAGACAGGTTAGGAGCCGAGCAGTACTTC. The full variable domain, completed using reference TRBV7-9 and TRBJ2-7, is DTGVSQNPRHKITKRGQNVTFRCDPISEHNRLYWYRQTLGQGPEFLTYFQNEAQLEKSRLLSDRFSAERPKGSFSTLEIQRTEQGDSAMYLCASSPKDRLGAEQYFGPGTRLTVT.

The V gene is TRBV4-1, the J gene TRBJ1-5; 8 bases fit TRBD1. The ends lost 0 bases at V and 3 bases at J; junction bases unmatched: 10. This CDR3 region has 18 residues. Germline values: CDR1 MGHRA, CDR2 YSYEKL. This CDR3 is CASSQEAYRGVYNQPQHF. The CDR3 nucleotides are TGCGCCAGCAGCCAAGAGGCCTACAGGGGGGTTTACAATCAGCCCCAGCATTTT.

This clone has a handful of counts. The chain employs TRBV19 and TRBJ1-3, with D possibly matching TRBD1 (5 bases). Trimming stripped 4 bases from V and 0 bases from J, with 10 bases between. This CDR3 has 15 amino acids. CDR1 LNHDA and CDR2 SQIVND come from the germline V gene (reference sequence). Here the CDR3 reads CASSKGRSSGNTIYF. DNA of the CDR3: TGTGCCAGTAGTAAGGGACGGAGCTCTGGAAACACCATATATTTT.

This clone is deemed medium-sized. The V gene is TRBV7-2, the J gene TRBJ2-5; TRBD2 matches 15 bases. V shed 5 bases, J shed 2 bases, and the junction held 9 bases outside the gene matches. Germline V gene sequence: CDR1 SGHTA, CDR2 FQGNSA. The CDR3 is 18 residues long. For the CDR3, the DNA is TGTGCCAGCAGCCGCCTGGGGACTAGCGGGGGGAGTCAAGAGACCCAGTACTTC. Translation gives CASSRLGTSGGSQETQYF.

This rearrangement joins TRBV7-3 to TRBJ2-5, with 7 nucleotides matching TRBD2. V dropped 1 base and J dropped 1; count of bases not matched to a gene: 6. Looked up from germline, CDR1 is SGHTA and CDR2 is FQGTGA. The CDR3 covers 16 residues. The CDR3 nucleotides are TGTGCCAGCAGCTTAAGAGCGGGGAGTGCCCAAGAGACCCAGTACTTC. Translated, it gives CASSLRAGSAQETQYF.

DNA of the CDR3: TGTGCCAGCAGCCCGCAAGCCGGGCCCGAGGGTACGCAGTATTTT. Translation: CASSPQAGPEGTQYF. V gene TRBV7-9 combines with J gene TRBJ2-3; perhaps TRBD2 as D (5 bases). In germline, CDR1 is SEHNR, CDR2 FQNEAQ (reference sequence). V was cut by 5 bases and J by 8 bases, with 20 bases left in between. CDR3 length: 15 residues.

This chain joins TRBV6-1 and TRBJ2-7, with D perhaps TRBD2 (7 bases). The V gene lost 2 bases and the J gene lost 7 bases, with 18 bases spanning the gap. The CDR3 consists of 15 residues. Germline values: CDR1 MNHNS, CDR2 SASEGT. This chain's CDR3 is CASSESLRGAGEQYF. CDR3 in DNA: TGTGCCAGCAGTGAATCTCTTCGGGGGGCTGGGGAGCAGTACTTC.

This chain joins TRBV19 and TRBJ2-3; D call uncertain. The V end lost 3 bases, the J end lost 1 base, and 8 bases lay between the germline ends. The CDR3 spans 14 residues. The germline V gene encodes CDR1 LNHDA and CDR2 SQIVND (reference sequence). CDR3: CASSILEGTDTQYF. The CDR3 bases are TGTGCCAGTAGTATTTTAGAAGGCACAGATACGCAGTATTTT. The entire variable domain, with the rest obtained from reference TRBV19 and TRBJ2-3, is as follows: DGGITQSPKYLFRKEGQNVTLSCEQNLNHDAMYWYRQDPGQGLRLIYYSQIVNDFQKGDIAEGYSVSREKKESFPLTVTSAQKNPTAFYLCASSILEGTDTQYFGPGTRLTVL.

V and J are TRBV2 and TRBJ1-2; TRBD1 matches 9 bases. V lost 8 bases to trimming and J lost 8 bases; unmatched junction nucleotides: 6. Looked up from germline, CDR1 is SNHLY and CDR2 is FYNNEI. This CDR3 is built from 12 residues. CDR3 loop: CASLPDRGGYTF. The CDR3 coding sequence is TGTGCCAGCCTGCCGGACAGGGGCGGCTACACCTTC.

The chain combines TRBV28 with TRBJ2-5; D unresolved. The CDR3 loop spans 13 amino acids. CDR1 is MDHEN and CDR2 is SYDVKM in the germline V gene. V gave up 8 bases and J gave up 5 bases, with 15 bases separating them. In DNA, the CDR3 is TGTGCCAGCCATTCAGTGATCTACGAGACCCAGTACTTC. It specifies CASHSVIYETQYF. The full variable domain, rest sourced from reference TRBV28 and TRBJ2-5, is DVKVTQSSRYLVKRTGEKVFLECVQDMDHENMFWYRQDPGLGLRLIYFSYDVKMKEKGDIPEGYSVSREKKERFSLILESASTNQTSMYLCASHSVIYETQYFGPGTRLLVL.

The chain has TRBV19 and TRBJ1-3; D is perhaps TRBD1 (6 bases). The germline V gene has CDR1 LNHDA and CDR2 SQIVND (reference sequence). There are 13 residues in the CDR3. V was trimmed by 8 bases and J by 4 bases, leaving 12 bases between them. The CDR3 DNA reads TGTGCCAGTGTACAGGGATTCGGAAACACCATATATTTT. The encoded protein is CASVQGFGNTIYF.

The chain is built from TRBV7-9 and TRBJ2-7; TRBD1 might be the D (6 bases). Germline values: CDR1 SEHNR, CDR2 FQNEAQ (reference sequence). V lost 1 base to trimming and J lost 5 bases, with 12 bases between them. The CDR3 has 14 residues. The DNA of the CDR3 is TGTGCCAGCAGCTTAGGAGGTCCAGGGGACGAGCAGTACTTC. It codes for CASSLGGPGDEQYF.

This clone is classed as medium-sized. The chain links TRBV2 to TRBJ1-1, with D hard to call. Per germline, CDR1 SNHLY and CDR2 FYNNEI. CDR3 length equals 13 residues. Trimming shortened V by 6 bases and J by 5 bases, and 13 bases separated the two germline ends. The CDR3 nucleotides are TGTGCCAGCAGGCTGGGAAGTCGTACTGAAGCTTTCTTT. It yields the protein CASRLGSRTEAFF. The whole variable domain, remainder taken from reference TRBV2 and TRBJ1-1, is EPEVTQTPSHQVTQMGQEVILRCVPISNHLYFYWYRQILGQKVEFLVSFYNNEISEKSEIFDDQFSVERPDGSNFTLKIRSTKLEDSAMYFCASRLGSRTEAFFGQGTRLTVV.

The gene calls are TRBV4-3 and TRBJ1-6, with D unclear. Germline lookup yields CDR1 LGHNA and CDR2 YSLEER. CDR3 length: 16 amino acids. V lost 3 bases, J lost 7 bases, and 16 bases lay in between. This CDR3 is CASSQGSRAANSPLHF. As DNA, the CDR3 is TGCGCCAGCAGCCAGGGAAGTAGAGCCGCCAATTCACCCCTCCACTTT.

The rearrangement joins TRBV4-3 to TRBJ2-7; D not resolved. CDR3 length equals 13 residues. Trimming stripped 0 bases from V and 6 bases from J, with 9 bases between. Germline V gives CDR1 LGHNA, CDR2 YSLEER. The CDR3 protein is CASSQEGQTEQYF. As DNA, the CDR3 is TGCGCCAGCAGCCAAGAAGGGCAGACCGAGCAGTACTTC.

The V and J genes are TRBV4-3 and TRBJ2-1, with a weak D call TRBD1 (5 bases). Germline V CDR1 and CDR2: LGHNA, YSLEER. Trimming removed 2 bases at V and 4 bases at J, with 9 bases between. This CDR3 is built from 14 residues. CDR3 DNA: TGCGCCAGCAGCCAAAGGGGTGGATACAATGAGCAGTTCTTC. Translated: CASSQRGGYNEQFF.

The chain recombines TRBV19 with TRBJ2-5; TRBD1 aligns across 8 bases. The CDR3 totals 16 residues. Germline CDR1 and CDR2: LNHDA and SQIVND (reference sequence). V lost 3 bases and J lost 0; bases outside the gene matches: 6. The CDR3 DNA reads TGTGCCAGTAGTATCGGGACAGGCCCGTACCAAGAGACCCAGTACTTC. The encoded protein is CASSIGTGPYQETQYF.